What follows is one TCR beta chain and its context. The data were obtained in a study of cytomegalovirus exposure and HLA in healthy donors. CDR3 length: 14 residues. CDR1 is SGHRS, CDR2 YFSETQ, per germline. V was clipped by 1 base and J by 3 bases, with 7 bases between them. Using immunoSEQ multiplex PCR, the repertoire was profiled, and TCRdb retains in-frame clones only, with some absent. The sample has some 100,000 clones; approximately 88% are singletons. Sequenced sample: PBMCs. The TCR was taken from a man between 18 and 29 years old in good health and CMV-seronegative. This sequence joins TRBV5-1 and TRBJ2-2; weak D call: TRBD1 (5 bases). The CDR3 here is CASSLRGYTGELFF. The CDR3 region has the DNA TGCGCCAGCAGCTTGAGGGGATACACCGGGGAGCTGTTTTTT. The complete variable domain, with remaining parts taken from reference TRBV5-1 and TRBJ2-2, reads KAGVTQTPRYLIKTRGQQVTLSCSPISGHRSVSWYQQTPGQGLQFLFEYFSETQRNKGNFPGRFSGRQFSNSRSEMNVSTLELGDSALYLCASSLRGYTGELFFGEGSRLTVL.